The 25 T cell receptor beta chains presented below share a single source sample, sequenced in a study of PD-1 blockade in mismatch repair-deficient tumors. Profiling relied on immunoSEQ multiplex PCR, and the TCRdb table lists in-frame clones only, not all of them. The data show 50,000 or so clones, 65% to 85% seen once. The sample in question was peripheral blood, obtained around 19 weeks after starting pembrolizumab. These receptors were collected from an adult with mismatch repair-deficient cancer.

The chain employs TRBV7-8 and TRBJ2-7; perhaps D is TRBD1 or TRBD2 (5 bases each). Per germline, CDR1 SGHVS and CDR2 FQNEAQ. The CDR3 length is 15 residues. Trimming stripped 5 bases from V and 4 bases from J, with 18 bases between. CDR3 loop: CASSPQGRQSYEQYF. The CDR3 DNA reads TGTGCCAGCAGCCCTCAGGGACGGCAGTCTTACGAGCAGTACTTC.

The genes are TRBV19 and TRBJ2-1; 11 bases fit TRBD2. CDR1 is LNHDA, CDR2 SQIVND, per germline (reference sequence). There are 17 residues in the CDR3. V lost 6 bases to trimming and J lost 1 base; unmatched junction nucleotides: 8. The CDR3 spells CASRLLAGGPSYNEQFF. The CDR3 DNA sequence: TGTGCCAGTAGACTTCTAGCGGGGGGTCCTTCCTACAATGAGCAGTTCTTC.

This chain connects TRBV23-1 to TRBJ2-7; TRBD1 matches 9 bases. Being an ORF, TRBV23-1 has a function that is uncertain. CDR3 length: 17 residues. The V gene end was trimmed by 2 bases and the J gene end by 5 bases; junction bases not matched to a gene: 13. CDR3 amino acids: CASSQTSVRTGDHEQYF. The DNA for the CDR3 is TGCGCCAGCAGTCAAACTTCGGTCAGGACAGGGGACCACGAGCAGTACTTC.

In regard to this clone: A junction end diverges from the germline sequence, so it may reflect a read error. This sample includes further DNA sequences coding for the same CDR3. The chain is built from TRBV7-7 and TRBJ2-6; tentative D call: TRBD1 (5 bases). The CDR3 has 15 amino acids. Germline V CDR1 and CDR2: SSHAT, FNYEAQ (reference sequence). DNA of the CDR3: TGTGCTAGCAGCCCGACAGTCTCTGGGGCCAACGTTCTGACTTTC. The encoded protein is CASSPTVSGANVLTF.

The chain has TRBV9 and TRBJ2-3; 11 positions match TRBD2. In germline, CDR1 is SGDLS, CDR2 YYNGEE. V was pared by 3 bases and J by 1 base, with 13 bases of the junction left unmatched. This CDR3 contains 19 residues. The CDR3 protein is CASSDELSGREPGTDTQYF. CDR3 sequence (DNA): TGTGCCAGCAGCGATGAACTTAGCGGGAGGGAGCCCGGCACAGATACGCAGTATTTT. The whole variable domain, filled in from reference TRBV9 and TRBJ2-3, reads DSGVTQTPKHLITATGQRVTLRCSPRSGDLSVYWYQQSLDQGLQFLIQYYNGEERAKGNILERFSAQQFPDLHSELNLSSLELGDSALYFCASSDELSGREPGTDTQYFGPGTRLTVL.

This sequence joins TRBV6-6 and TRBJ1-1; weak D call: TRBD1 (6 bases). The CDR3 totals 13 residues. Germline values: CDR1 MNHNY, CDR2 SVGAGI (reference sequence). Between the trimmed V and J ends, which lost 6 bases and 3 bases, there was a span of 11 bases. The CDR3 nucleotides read TGTGCCAGCAGACAGGGTTCGGACACTGAAGCTTTCTTT. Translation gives CASRQGSDTEAFF.

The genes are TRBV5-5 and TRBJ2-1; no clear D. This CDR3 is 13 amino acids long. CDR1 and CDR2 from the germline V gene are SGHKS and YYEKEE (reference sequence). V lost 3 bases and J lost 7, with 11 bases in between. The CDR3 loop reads CASSSIGVNEQFF. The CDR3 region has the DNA TGTGCCAGCAGCTCTATTGGGGTAAATGAGCAGTTCTTC.

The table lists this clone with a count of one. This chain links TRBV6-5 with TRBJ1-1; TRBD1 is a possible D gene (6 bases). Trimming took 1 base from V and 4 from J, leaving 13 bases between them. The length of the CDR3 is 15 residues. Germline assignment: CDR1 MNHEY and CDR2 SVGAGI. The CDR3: CASSYFEQGGTEAFF. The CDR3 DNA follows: TGTGCCAGCAGTTACTTTGAACAGGGAGGCACTGAAGCTTTCTTT.

The CDR3, as DNA: TGCAGCGTTGAAGATCAACGGGTGAACACTGAAGCTTTCTTT. Amino acid sequence: CSVEDQRVNTEAFF. The chain recombines TRBV29-1 with TRBJ1-1; D gene ambiguous. Trimming cost V 0 bases and J 0 bases, with 8 bases left between them. The CDR3 runs 14 residues. Germline V CDR1 and CDR2: SQVTM, ANQGSEA.

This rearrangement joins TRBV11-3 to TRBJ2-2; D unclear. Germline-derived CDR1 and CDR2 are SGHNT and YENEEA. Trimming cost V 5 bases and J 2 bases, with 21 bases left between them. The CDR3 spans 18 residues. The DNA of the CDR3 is TGTGCCAGCAGCCAAAGCCTGGACCCAGTAGCAAACACCGGGGAGCTGTTTTTT. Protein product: CASSQSLDPVANTGELFF.

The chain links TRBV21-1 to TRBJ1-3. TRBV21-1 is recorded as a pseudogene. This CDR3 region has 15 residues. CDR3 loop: CASSRAGTPGNTIYF. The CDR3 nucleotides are TGTGCCAGCAGCAGAGCCGGGACTCCTGGAAACACCATATATTTT.

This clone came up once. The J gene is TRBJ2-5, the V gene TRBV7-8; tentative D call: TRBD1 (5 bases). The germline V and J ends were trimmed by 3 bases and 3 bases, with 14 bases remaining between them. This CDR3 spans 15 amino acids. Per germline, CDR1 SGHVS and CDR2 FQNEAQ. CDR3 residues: CASSFSGFTKETQYF. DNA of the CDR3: TGTGCCAGCAGCTTCTCAGGGTTCACCAAAGAGACCCAGTACTTC. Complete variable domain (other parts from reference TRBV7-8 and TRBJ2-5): GAGVSQSPRYKVAKRGQDVALRCDPISGHVSLFWYQQALGQGPEFLTYFQNEAQLDKSGLPSDRFFAERPEGSVSTLKIQRTQQEDSAVYLCASSFSGFTKETQYFGPGTRLLVL.

The CDR3 loop reads CASKQGAASGANVLTF. CDR3 DNA sequence: TGTGCCAGCAAACAGGGTGCGGCTTCTGGGGCCAACGTCCTGACTTTC. The chain couples TRBV11-1 to TRBJ2-6; maybe TRBD1 (6 bases). CDR3 size: 16 residues. V dropped 7 bases and J dropped 1 base, with 14 bases sitting between them. CDR1 is SGHAT, CDR2 FQDESV, per germline (reference sequence).

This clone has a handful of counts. CDR3 sequence: CASRRMTSGTYEQYF. The CDR3 nucleotides are TGCGCCAGCAGGAGGATGACTAGCGGAACCTACGAGCAGTACTTC. This sequence joins TRBV5-1 and TRBJ2-7; TRBD2 matches at 9 bases. J lost 2 bases, V lost 5 bases, and 8 bases had no gene match. Germline lookup yields CDR1 SGHRS and CDR2 YFSETQ. The CDR3 is 15 amino acids.

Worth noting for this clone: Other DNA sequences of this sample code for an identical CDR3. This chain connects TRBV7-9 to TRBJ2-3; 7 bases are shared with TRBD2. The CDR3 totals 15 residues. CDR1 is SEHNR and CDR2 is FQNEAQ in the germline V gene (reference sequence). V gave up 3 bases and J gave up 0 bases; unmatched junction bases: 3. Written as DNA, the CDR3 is TGTGCCAGCAGCTTTTCTAGCGGAAGCACAGATACGCAGTATTTT. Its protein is CASSFSSGSTDTQYF.

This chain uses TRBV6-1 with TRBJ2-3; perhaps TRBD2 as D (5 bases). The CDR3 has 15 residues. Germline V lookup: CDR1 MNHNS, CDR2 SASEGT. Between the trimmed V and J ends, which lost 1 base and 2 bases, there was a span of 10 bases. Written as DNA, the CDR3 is TGTGCCAGCAGTGAAGGTGGGGAGTTCACAGATACGCAGTATTTT. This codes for CASSEGGEFTDTQYF.

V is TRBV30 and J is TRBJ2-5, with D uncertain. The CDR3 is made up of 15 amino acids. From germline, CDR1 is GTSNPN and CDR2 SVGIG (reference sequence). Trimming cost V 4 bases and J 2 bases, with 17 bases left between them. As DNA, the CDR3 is TGTGCCTGGACGAAAGACGCCCGTGGACAAGAGACCCAGTACTTC. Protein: CAWTKDARGQETQYF.

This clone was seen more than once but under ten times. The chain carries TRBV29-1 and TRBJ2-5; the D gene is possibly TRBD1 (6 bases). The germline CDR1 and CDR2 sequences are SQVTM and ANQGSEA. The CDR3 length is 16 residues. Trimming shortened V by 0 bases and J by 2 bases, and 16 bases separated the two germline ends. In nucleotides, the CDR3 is TGCAGCGTTGAAGATCAGGTTACAGGGTGGCAAGAGACCCAGTACTTC. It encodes CSVEDQVTGWQETQYF. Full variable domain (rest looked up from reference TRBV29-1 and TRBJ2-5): SAVISQKPSRDICQRGTSLTIQCQVDSQVTMMFWYRQQPGQSLTLIATANQGSEATYESGFVIDKFPISRPNLTFSTLTVSNMSPEDSSIYLCSVEDQVTGWQETQYFGPGTRLLVL.

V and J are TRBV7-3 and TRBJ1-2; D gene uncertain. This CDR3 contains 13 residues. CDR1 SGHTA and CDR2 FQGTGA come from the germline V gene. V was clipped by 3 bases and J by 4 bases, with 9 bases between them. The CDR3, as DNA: TGTGCCAGCAGCTTTTCGCCTTTCTATGGCTACACCTTC. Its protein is CASSFSPFYGYTF.

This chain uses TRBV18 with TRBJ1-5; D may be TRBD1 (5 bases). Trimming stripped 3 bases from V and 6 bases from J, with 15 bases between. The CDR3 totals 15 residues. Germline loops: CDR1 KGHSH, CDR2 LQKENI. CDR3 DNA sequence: TGTGCCAGCTCACCGCAGGGTTTGGGAACTCAGCCCCAGCATTTT. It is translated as CASSPQGLGTQPQHF.

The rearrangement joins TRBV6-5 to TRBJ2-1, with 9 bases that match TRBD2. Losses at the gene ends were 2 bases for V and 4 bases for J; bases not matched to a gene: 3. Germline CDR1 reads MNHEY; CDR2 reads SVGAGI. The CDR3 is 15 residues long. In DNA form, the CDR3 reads TGTGCCAGCAGTTACAAAGCGGGAGGTTACAATGAGCAGTTCTTC. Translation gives CASSYKAGGYNEQFF.

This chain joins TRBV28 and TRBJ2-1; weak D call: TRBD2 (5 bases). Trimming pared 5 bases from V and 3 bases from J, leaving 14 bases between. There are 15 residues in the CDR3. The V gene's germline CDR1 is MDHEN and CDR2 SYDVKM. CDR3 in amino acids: CASSTAVTSYNEQFF. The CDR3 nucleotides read TGTGCCAGCAGTACCGCGGTTACTAGCTACAATGAGCAGTTCTTC. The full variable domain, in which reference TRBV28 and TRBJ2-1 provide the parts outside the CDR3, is DVKVTQSSRYLVKRTGEKVFLECVQDMDHENMFWYRQDPGLGLRLIYFSYDVKMKEKGDIPEGYSVSREKKERFSLILESASTNQTSMYLCASSTAVTSYNEQFFGPGTRLTVL.

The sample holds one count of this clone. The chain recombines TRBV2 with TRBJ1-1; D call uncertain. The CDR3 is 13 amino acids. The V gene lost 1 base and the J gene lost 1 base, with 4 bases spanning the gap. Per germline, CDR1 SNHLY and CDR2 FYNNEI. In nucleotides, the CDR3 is TGTGCCAGCAGTGAAGAAAGGAACACTGAAGCTTTCTTT. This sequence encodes CASSEERNTEAFF.

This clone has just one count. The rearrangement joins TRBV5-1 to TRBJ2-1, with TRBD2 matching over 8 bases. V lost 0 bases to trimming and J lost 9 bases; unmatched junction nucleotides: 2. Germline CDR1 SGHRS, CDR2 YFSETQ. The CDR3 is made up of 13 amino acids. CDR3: CASSLAGGPEQFF. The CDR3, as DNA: TGCGCCAGCAGCTTGGCGGGAGGGCCTGAGCAGTTCTTC.

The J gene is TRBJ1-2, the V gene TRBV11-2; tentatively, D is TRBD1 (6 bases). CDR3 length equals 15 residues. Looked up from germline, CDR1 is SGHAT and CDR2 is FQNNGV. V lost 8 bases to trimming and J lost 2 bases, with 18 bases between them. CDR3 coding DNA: TGTGCCAGCTTCAGCCTCCGGACAGTCAACTATGGCTACACCTTC. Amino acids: CASFSLRTVNYGYTF.